The 10 T cell receptor beta chains presented below share a single source sample, sequenced in a study of blood T cell repertoires in COVID-19. Measured with immunoSEQ multiplex PCR; TCRdb has only the in-frame clones, and not every one. The sample yields some 180,000 clones, roughly 81% seen once. The source material was peripheral blood. The receptors were gathered from a woman aged 80 or over with COVID-19, enrolled during active disease.

This clone was observed a single time. The chain is built from TRBV7-9 and TRBJ1-2, with D possibly TRBD1 on 6 matching bases. The CDR3 contains 14 residues. V gave up 2 bases and J gave up 4 bases, with 11 bases separating them. Germline V lookup: CDR1 SEHNR, CDR2 FQNEAQ (reference sequence). CDR3 DNA sequence: TGTGCCAGCAGCTTACCAGGGGATTTCTATGGCTACACCTTC. Translating it yields CASSLPGDFYGYTF.

Worth noting for this clone: Other DNA sequences in the same sample also yield this CDR3. V gene TRBV5-4 combines with J gene TRBJ1-2, with 11 bases lining up with TRBD1. V was clipped by 3 bases and J by 6 bases; unmatched bases: 1. This CDR3 has 13 amino acids. Germline values: CDR1 SGHNT, CDR2 YYREEE (reference sequence). The CDR3 reads CASSSDRGHGYTF. The CDR3, as DNA: TGTGCCAGCAGCTCGGACAGGGGGCATGGCTACACCTTC.

This rearrangement joins TRBV6-1 to TRBJ2-5; D is perhaps TRBD2 (7 bases). The germline V and J ends were trimmed by 3 bases and 1 base, with 15 bases remaining between them. The CDR3 is 16 amino acids. Germline assignment: CDR1 MNHNS and CDR2 SASEGT. This chain's CDR3 is CASSEPAGAAQETQYF. CDR3 bases: TGTGCCAGCAGTGAGCCCGCGGGGGCAGCCCAAGAGACCCAGTACTTC.

V gene TRBV11-3 combines with J gene TRBJ1-4; D remains ambiguous. V dropped 3 bases and J dropped 10 bases, with 9 bases sitting between them. This CDR3 region has 12 residues. Germline V gene sequence: CDR1 SGHNT, CDR2 YENEEA. The CDR3 loop is CASSFAGGKLFF. The CDR3 nucleotides are TGTGCCAGCAGCTTTGCGGGAGGAAAACTGTTTTTT.

The J gene is TRBJ1-1, the V gene TRBV6-5; TRBD1 matches 9 bases. CDR3 length: 15 amino acids. After removal of 2 bases from V and 7 bases from J, the junction contained 8 bases not matched to a gene. Looked up from germline, CDR1 is MNHEY and CDR2 is SVGAGI. The CDR3 reads CASSYPDRGGGEAFF. CDR3 bases: TGTGCCAGCAGTTACCCGGACAGGGGAGGGGGTGAAGCTTTCTTT.

This clone was recorded once. The rearrangement links TRBV7-9 to TRBJ1-2; D may be TRBD1 (6 bases). Trimming shortened V by 6 bases and J by 2 bases, and 13 bases separated the two germline ends. The CDR3 spans 14 residues. Germline V gene data show CDR1 as SEHNR and CDR2 as FQNEAQ (reference sequence). The CDR3 here is CASSLITGNYGYTF. For the CDR3, the DNA is TGTGCCAGCAGTTTGATAACAGGGAACTATGGCTACACCTTC.

The count of this clone is one. The rearrangement links TRBV5-4 to TRBJ2-5; the match to TRBD1 covers 8 bases. Germline lookup yields CDR1 SGHNT and CDR2 YYREEE (reference sequence). Germline trimming cut 0 bases from V and 0 bases from J; bases unmatched to any gene: 1. The CDR3 spans 15 residues. The CDR3 is CASSLGDRHQETQYF. The CDR3 DNA follows: TGTGCCAGCAGCTTGGGGGACAGGCACCAAGAGACCCAGTACTTC.

The rearrangement links TRBV11-3 to TRBJ2-1, with 13 positions matching TRBD2. CDR1 SGHNT and CDR2 YENEEA come from the germline V gene. The CDR3 is made up of 16 amino acids. Trimming cost V 5 bases and J 9 bases; bases outside gene matches: 10. The CDR3 nucleotides are TGTGCCAGCAGCCCCGGACTAGCGGGGGTATTGGGTGAGCAGTTCTTC. Translated: CASSPGLAGVLGEQFF.

The gene calls are TRBV27 and TRBJ2-7; 7 bases are shared with TRBD2. Germline values: CDR1 MNHEY, CDR2 SMNVEV (reference sequence). This CDR3 has 15 residues. With V trimmed by 0 bases and J by 2 bases, 4 bases remained unmatched. CDR3 sequence (DNA): TGTGCCAGCAGTTTATCGGGGAGGGGAACCTACGAGCAGTACTTC. This encodes CASSLSGRGTYEQYF.

This chain uses TRBV3-1 (or the pseudogene TRBV3-2) with TRBJ2-2; TRBD2 is a possible D gene (5 bases). Germline CDR1 reads LGHDT; CDR2 reads YNNKEL (reference sequence). The CDR3 runs 15 residues. The V end was cut by 4 bases, the J end by 3 bases, with 12 bases between. The CDR3 coding sequence is TGTGCCAGCAGCCCTATACGGGGTGACACCGGGGAGCTGTTTTTT. Protein product: CASSPIRGDTGELFF.